The 5 T cell receptor beta chains listed next were all sequenced from one sample in a study of T cell repertoires in cytomegalovirus infection. TCRdb reprocessed the reads with MiXCR, giving one entry per CDR3 protein. Of about 740,000 distinct CDR3 sequences in the sample, less than 40% were seen once. Sequencing input: PBMCs. Receptors originate from a human donor in good health (CMV status not recorded). Some clones in this sample may be carry-over from other donors' samples.

In this sample, this clonotype turned up a few times. The chain is built from TRBV19 and TRBJ2-1, with D perhaps matching TRBD1 (6 bases). The length of the CDR3 is 13 residues. CDR1 LNHDA and CDR2 SQIVND come from the germline V gene (reference sequence). Trimming shortened V by 10 bases and J by 9 bases, and 19 bases separated the two germline ends. CDR3 in amino acids: CATSTGPRGEQFF. The CDR3 DNA reads as TGTGCCACCTCGACAGGCCCTCGAGGTGAGCAGTTCTTC.

The CDR3 DNA follows: TGTGCCAGCAGCCAAGAGGGCTGGCCCTCCTATAATTCACCCCTCCACTTT. Its translation: CASSQEGWPSYNSPLHF. V usage is TRBV3-1 and J usage is TRBJ1-6; D call uncertain. The germline gives CDR1 LGHDT, CDR2 YNNKEL (reference sequence). There are 17 residues in the CDR3. V lost 0 bases to trimming and J lost 0 bases, with 9 bases between them.

The V call is TRBV20-1, the J call TRBJ2-7, with 11 bases identical to TRBD2. Trimming took 5 bases from V and 3 from J; bases not matched to a gene: 6. This CDR3 is 14 amino acids long. Germline values: CDR1 DFQATT, CDR2 SNEGSKA (reference sequence). In DNA form, the CDR3 reads TGCAGTGCTCTAGTAGCGGGAGGGGGCTACGAGCAGTACTTC. It translates to CSALVAGGGYEQYF.

The chain recombines TRBV7-9 with TRBJ2-1; tentative D call: TRBD2 (5 bases). Per the germline V gene, CDR1 is SEHNR and CDR2 is FQNEAQ (reference sequence). The V gene lost 6 bases and the J gene lost 8 bases, with 20 bases spanning the gap. The CDR3 loop spans 15 amino acids. For the CDR3, the DNA is TGTGCCAGCAGGCTCGAGGACGGCCCGCGGGATGAGCAGTTCTTC. Protein: CASRLEDGPRDEQFF.

The chain joins TRBV11-2 to TRBJ2-1, with TRBD2 identical over 10 bases. V gave up 4 bases and J gave up 5 bases; unmatched junction bases: 5. The CDR3 extends over 15 amino acids. CDR1 SGHAT and CDR2 FQNNGV come from the germline V gene. The chain's CDR3 is CASSSVAGGDNEQFF. The CDR3 coding sequence is TGTGCCAGCAGCTCAGTAGCGGGAGGAGACAATGAGCAGTTCTTC.